The rows below give T cell receptor beta chains drawn from one sample of a study of OX40 agonist ivuxolimab in advanced cancers. Profiled with immunoSEQ multiplex PCR; TCRdb holds only in-frame clones, not every one. The sample includes 50,000 to 70,000 clones, less than 90% of them seen just once. The sample here was CD4+ or CD8+ T cells sorted from blood, taken in a trial of the OX40 agonist ivuxolimab. Receptors originate from an adult with an advanced solid tumor such as melanoma, head and neck, liver or kidney cancer. Each CDR3 is given with its conserved first and last residue. Fields, in order: clone size, D gene, V gene, CDR3 length, J gene, CDR3 DNA, CDR3 protein. A D gene is named only where the DNA matches it firmly. A row's size may be missing; if present it is once, few, many or a size class.

clone size: NA
D gene: NA
V gene: TRBV28
CDR3 length: 15
J gene: TRBJ1-1
CDR3 DNA: TGTGCCACCCGCCGCGGAGGGGGATTGGCGGCTGAAGCTTTCTTT
CDR3 protein: CATRRGGGLAAEAFF

clone size: NA
D gene: TRBD2
V gene: TRBV4-1
CDR3 length: 16
J gene: TRBJ2-7
CDR3 DNA: TGCGCCAGCAGCCCCGGGACTAGCGGGATCTACTACGAGCAGTACTTC
CDR3 protein: CASSPGTSGIYYEQYF

clone size: NA
D gene: NA
V gene: TRBV6-1
CDR3 length: 13
J gene: TRBJ1-1
CDR3 DNA: TGTGCCACCGACTTGACAGAAAACACTGAAGCTTTCTTT
CDR3 protein: CATDLTENTEAFF

clone size: NA
D gene: TRBD2
V gene: TRBV5-5
CDR3 length: 17
J gene: TRBJ2-5
CDR3 DNA: TGTGCCAGCAGCCCTGGTGTCGGGGGACTAGCAACGCAGACCCAGTACTTC
CDR3 protein: CASSPGVGGLATQTQYF

clone size: NA
D gene: TRBD2
V gene: TRBV12-5
CDR3 length: 17
J gene: TRBJ2-2
CDR3 DNA: TGTGCTAGTGGTCTCACGGCTAGCGGGGTGAACACCGGGGAGCTGTTTTTT
CDR3 protein: CASGLTASGVNTGELFF

clone size: NA
D gene: NA
V gene: TRBV7-9
CDR3 length: 13
J gene: TRBJ2-3
CDR3 DNA: TGTGCCAGCTCGAGGGACCTCACAGATACGCAGTATTTT
CDR3 protein: CASSRDLTDTQYF

clone size: NA
D gene: NA
V gene: TRBV6-6
CDR3 length: 15
J gene: TRBJ2-2
CDR3 DNA: TGTGCCAGCAGCACGGGACTTGCGAACACCGGGGAGCTGTTTTTT
CDR3 protein: CASSTGLANTGELFF

clone size: NA
D gene: NA
V gene: TRBV18
CDR3 length: 14
J gene: TRBJ1-2
CDR3 DNA: TGTGCCAGCTCACCACCGGACGGAGACTATGGCTACACCTTC
CDR3 protein: CASSPPDGDYGYTF

clone size: NA
D gene: TRBD1
V gene: TRBV11-3
CDR3 length: 14
J gene: TRBJ2-7
CDR3 DNA: TGTGCCAGCAGCCCCGGACAGGAGTCCTACGAGCAGTACTTC
CDR3 protein: CASSPGQESYEQYF

clone size: NA
D gene: TRBD2
V gene: TRBV7-2
CDR3 length: 17
J gene: TRBJ2-7
CDR3 DNA: TGTGCCAGCAGCTTAGCCGGGTGGCTAGCGGGGATCTACGAGCAGTACTTC
CDR3 protein: CASSLAGWLAGIYEQYF

clone size: NA
D gene: TRBD2
V gene: TRBV4-1
CDR3 length: 15
J gene: TRBJ2-3
CDR3 DNA: TGCGCCAGCACCTGGACTAGCGGAAACACAGATACGCAGTATTTT
CDR3 protein: CASTWTSGNTDTQYF

clone size: NA
D gene: NA
V gene: TRBV11-2
CDR3 length: 14
J gene: TRBJ1-2
CDR3 DNA: TGTGCCAGCAGCTCGGTAGGGGCCCACTATGGCTACACCTTC
CDR3 protein: CASSSVGAHYGYTF

clone size: few
D gene: NA
V gene: TRBV6-5
CDR3 length: 15
J gene: TRBJ1-1
CDR3 DNA: TGTGCCAGCAGTCTAGGGGGGGGTTTGGGGACTGAAGCTTTCTTT
CDR3 protein: CASSLGGGLGTEAFF

clone size: NA
D gene: TRBD1
V gene: TRBV19
CDR3 length: 14
J gene: TRBJ1-4
CDR3 DNA: TGTGCCAGTAGTATTGGGACAGGGGATGAAAAACTGTTTTTT
CDR3 protein: CASSIGTGDEKLFF

clone size: NA
D gene: NA
V gene: TRBV5-1
CDR3 length: 14
J gene: TRBJ2-7
CDR3 DNA: TGCGCCAGCAGCTCGTTGGAGGGGGCTTATGAGCAGTACTTC
CDR3 protein: CASSSLEGAYEQYF

clone size: NA
D gene: NA
V gene: TRBV19
CDR3 length: 14
J gene: TRBJ1-1
CDR3 DNA: TGTGCCAGTAGCGCACTGACAGGTCTTCCTGAAGCTTTCTTT
CDR3 protein: CASSALTGLPEAFF